Listed here are 6 T cell receptor beta chains from one sample, sequenced in a study of CD8+ T cells in alopecia areata (dated 2018 in TCRdb). The library was made by the immunoSEQ multiplex PCR assay. For TCR sequencing, RNA was extracted from every sample and reverse transcribed into cDNA to serve as template. The source is immuneACCESS, and TCRdb retained only in-frame sequences with V and J called. Part of the clones is not carried over; for the studies checked, unresolved V genes explain less than half of this, and the remainder is unexplained. The sample table records hundreds of thousands of clones; roughly 63% of these occur just once. Around 0.92% of the sample is taken by the ten largest. According to the study, the label for this sample's treatment or condition signals: oral pan-JAK inhibitor, 5-10 mg twice daily. The sample consisted of CD4+ T cells sorted from blood, taken around week 53, from a patient treated with tofacitinib. The origin of the receptors is a human donor with alopecia areata.

This rearrangement joins TRBV4-1 to TRBJ1-2; D might be TRBD1 (6 bases). The V gene lost 2 bases and the J gene lost 0 bases, with 10 bases spanning the gap. Germline CDR1 MGHRA, CDR2 YSYEKL. The CDR3 has 15 amino acids. CDR3 residues: CASSQRDTANYGYTF. The CDR3, as DNA: TGCGCCAGCAGCCAACGGGACACCGCTAACTATGGCTACACCTTC.

The CDR3 sequence: CASSGRQGVAGANVLTF. In DNA form, the CDR3 reads TGTGCCAGCAGTGGCCGACAGGGGGTGGCTGGGGCCAACGTCCTGACTTTC. The chain links TRBV25-1 to TRBJ2-6; 9 bases align to TRBD1. CDR1 is MGHDK and CDR2 is SYGVNS in the germline V gene. The trim removed 4 bases at V and 2 bases at J, leaving 6 bases unmatched. The CDR3 runs 17 residues.

This clone was counted only a few times. The rearrangement links TRBV5-1 to TRBJ2-5; D is undetermined. V was pared by 5 bases and J by 4 bases, with 15 bases between. Germline CDR1 SGHRS, CDR2 YFSETQ. The CDR3 sequence is 14 residues long. CDR3 DNA: TGCGCCAGCAGGGTAGACCCCCTCGTAGAGACCCAGTACTTC. Its translation: CASRVDPLVETQYF.

This chain uses TRBV30 with TRBJ1-4; D gene ambiguous. Per germline, CDR1 GTSNPN and CDR2 SVGIG (reference sequence). V was shortened by 0 bases and J by 4 bases, with 9 bases between the two germline ends. The CDR3 extends over 14 amino acids. The CDR3 reads CAWSVRADNEKLFF. CDR3 DNA sequence: TGTGCCTGGAGTGTACGGGCAGATAATGAAAAACTGTTTTTT.

The rearrangement joins TRBV20-1 to TRBJ2-7, with 9 positions matching TRBD2. CDR1 is DFQATT and CDR2 is SNEGSKA in the germline V gene (reference sequence). The V and J ends lost 1 base and 13 bases, in that order; junction bases with no gene match: 5. The length of the CDR3 is 11 residues. CDR3 bases: TGCAGTGCTAGAGGAACGGGACTAGCTTACTTC. This sequence encodes CSARGTGLAYF.

The chain uses TRBV5-1 and TRBJ2-1; D might be TRBD1 or TRBD2, each matching 5 bases. Trimming stripped 0 bases from V and 3 bases from J, with 10 bases between. Germline V gene data show CDR1 as SGHRS and CDR2 as YFSETQ. The CDR3 consists of 15 residues. Here the CDR3 DNA reads TGCGCCAGCAGCTTGGGGGGGACGGTCTACAATGAGCAGTTCTTC. Translating gives CASSLGGTVYNEQFF.